Given below is one T cell receptor (beta chain) in context. What it binds is not known. With template switching, a universal primer site was added, and the cDNA carried unique molecular identifiers. TCRdb re-analysed the 5' RACE reads in MiXCR, keeping a single row per CDR3 protein. The table records around 490,000 distinct CDR3 sequences, roughly an eighth of them present only once. This sample was taken from a study of identical twins. Study observations and caveats: Memory repertoires lacked the insertion deficit that abundant cord blood beta clonotypes showed.

This same sample was also part of a study on yellow fever vaccine responses in identical twins. That work adds: Twins reportedly had a vaccine T cell response that seemed partly convergent, partly personalized.

Sequencing was carried out using CD4+ T cells sorted from blood. The sequence derives from a woman between 18 and 29 years old in good health.

The CDR3 nucleotides read TGTGCCAGCAGCTCCATAGGGGGGGGTGTCCAAGAGACCCAGTACTTC. Its translation: CASSSIGGGVQETQYF. The rearrangement joins TRBV7-2 to TRBJ2-5, with a weak D call TRBD2 (7 bases). V lost 4 bases to trimming and J lost 1 base, with 16 bases between them. The CDR3 extends over 16 amino acids. CDR1 and CDR2 (germline): SGHTA, FQGNSA.